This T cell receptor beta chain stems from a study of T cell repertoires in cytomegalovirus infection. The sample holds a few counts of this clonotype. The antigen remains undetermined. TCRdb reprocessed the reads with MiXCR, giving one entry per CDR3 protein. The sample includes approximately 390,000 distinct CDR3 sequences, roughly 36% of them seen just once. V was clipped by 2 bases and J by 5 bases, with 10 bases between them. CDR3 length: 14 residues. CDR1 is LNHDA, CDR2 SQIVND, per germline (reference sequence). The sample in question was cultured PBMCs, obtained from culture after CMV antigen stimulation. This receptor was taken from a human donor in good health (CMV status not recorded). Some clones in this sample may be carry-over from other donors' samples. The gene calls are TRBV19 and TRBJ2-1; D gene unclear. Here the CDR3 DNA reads TGTGCCAGTAGTATAATGGTGGCAGACAATGAGCAGTTCTTC. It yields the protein CASSIMVADNEQFF.